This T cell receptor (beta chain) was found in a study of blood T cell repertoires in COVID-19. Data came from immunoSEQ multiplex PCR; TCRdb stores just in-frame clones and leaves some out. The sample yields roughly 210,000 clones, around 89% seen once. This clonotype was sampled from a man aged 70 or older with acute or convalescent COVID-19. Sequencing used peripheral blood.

CDR3 nucleotide sequence: TGTGCCAGCAGCCAAGATCGGGTCGCTTCAAGAACCTTCTCTGGGGCCAACGTCCTGACTTTC. This codes for CASSQDRVASRTFSGANVLTF. This chain links TRBV3-1 (or the pseudogene TRBV3-2) with TRBJ2-6; no clear D. Germline CDR1 is LGHDT and CDR2 is YNNKEL (reference sequence). Deletions cut 0 bases from V and 0 bases from J, with 21 bases between. The CDR3 contains 21 residues.